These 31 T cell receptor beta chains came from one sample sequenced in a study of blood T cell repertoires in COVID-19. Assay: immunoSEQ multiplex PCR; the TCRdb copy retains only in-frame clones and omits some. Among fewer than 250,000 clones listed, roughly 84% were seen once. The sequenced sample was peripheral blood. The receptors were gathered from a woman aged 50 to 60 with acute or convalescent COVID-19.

The CDR3 spells CASSPGTGIRSQHF. The CDR3 DNA sequence: TGTGCCAGCAGCCCCGGGACAGGAATCAGATCCCAGCATTTT. The gene calls are TRBV21-1 and TRBJ1-5; no DNA check was done on the table's D call, TRBD1. TRBV21-1 is a documented pseudogene. This CDR3 has 14 residues.

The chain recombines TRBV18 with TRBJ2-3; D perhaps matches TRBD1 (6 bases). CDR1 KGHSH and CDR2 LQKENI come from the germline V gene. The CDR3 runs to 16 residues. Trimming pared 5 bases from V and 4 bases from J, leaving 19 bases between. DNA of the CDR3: TGTGCCAGCTCAAGGGGCATGGGGGCGCTTCCAGATACGCAGTATTTT. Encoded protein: CASSRGMGALPDTQYF.

The CDR3 DNA follows: TGTGCCACAAGAGACGAGAAGGGACTAGCGGGGGCTAATCAGTTCTTC. Translation: CATRDEKGLAGANQFF. The chain links TRBV10-3 to TRBJ2-1; TRBD2 agrees at 14 bases. This CDR3 region has 16 residues. The germline CDR1 and CDR2 sequences are ENHRY and SYGVKD. J gave up 13 bases and V 10 bases, and 18 bases lay outside the gene matches.

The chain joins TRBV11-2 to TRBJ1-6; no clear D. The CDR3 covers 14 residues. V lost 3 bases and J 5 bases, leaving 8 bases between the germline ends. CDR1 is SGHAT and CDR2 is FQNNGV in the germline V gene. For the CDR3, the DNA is TGTGCCAGCAGCTTCGTACGCGATAATTCACCCCTCCACTTT. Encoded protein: CASSFVRDNSPLHF.

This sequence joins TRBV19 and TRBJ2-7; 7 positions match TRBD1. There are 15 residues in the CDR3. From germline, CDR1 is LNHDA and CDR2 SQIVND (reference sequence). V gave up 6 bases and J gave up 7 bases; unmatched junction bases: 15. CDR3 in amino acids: CASSQDRATGREQYF. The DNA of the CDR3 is TGTGCCAGTAGCCAAGACAGGGCCACTGGAAGAGAGCAGTACTTC.

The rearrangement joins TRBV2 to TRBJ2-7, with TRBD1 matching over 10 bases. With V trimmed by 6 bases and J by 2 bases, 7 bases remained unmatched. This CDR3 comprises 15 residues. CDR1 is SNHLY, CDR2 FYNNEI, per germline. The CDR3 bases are TGTGCCAGCAGGCGTCCCGGGACAGGGGCCTACGAGCAGTACTTC. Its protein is CASRRPGTGAYEQYF.

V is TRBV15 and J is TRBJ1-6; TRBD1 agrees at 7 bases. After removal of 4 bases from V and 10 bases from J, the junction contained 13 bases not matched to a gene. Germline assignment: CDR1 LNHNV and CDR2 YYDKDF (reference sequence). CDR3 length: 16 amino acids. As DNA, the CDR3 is TGTGCCACCAGCAACGGTAACAGGGGTTTACGGTCACCCCTCCACTTT. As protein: CATSNGNRGLRSPLHF.

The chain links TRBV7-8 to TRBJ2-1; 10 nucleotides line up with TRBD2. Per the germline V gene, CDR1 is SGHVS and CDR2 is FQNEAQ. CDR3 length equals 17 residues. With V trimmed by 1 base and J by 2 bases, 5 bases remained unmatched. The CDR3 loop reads CASSLVPSGSTYNEQFF. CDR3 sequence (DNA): TGTGCCAGCAGCTTAGTCCCTAGCGGGAGCACCTACAATGAGCAGTTCTTC.

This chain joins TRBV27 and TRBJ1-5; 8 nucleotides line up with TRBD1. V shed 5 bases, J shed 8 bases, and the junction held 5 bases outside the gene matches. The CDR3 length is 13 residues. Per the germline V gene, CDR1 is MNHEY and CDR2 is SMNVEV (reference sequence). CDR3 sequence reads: CASSRTGWEPQHF. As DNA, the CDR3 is TGTGCCAGCAGTCGGACAGGGTGGGAGCCCCAGCATTTT.

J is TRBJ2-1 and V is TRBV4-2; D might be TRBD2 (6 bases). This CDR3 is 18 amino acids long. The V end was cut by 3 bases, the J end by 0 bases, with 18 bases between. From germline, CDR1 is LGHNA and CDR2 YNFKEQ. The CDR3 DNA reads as TGTGCCAGCAGCCAGGAACTTGGGACTGACCACTCCTACAATGAGCAGTTCTTC. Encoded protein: CASSQELGTDHSYNEQFF.

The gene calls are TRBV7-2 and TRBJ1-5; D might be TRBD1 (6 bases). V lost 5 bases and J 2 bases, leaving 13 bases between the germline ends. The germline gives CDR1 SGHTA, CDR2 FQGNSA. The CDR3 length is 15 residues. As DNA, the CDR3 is TGTGCCAGCAGCGCCCTCCGACAGGGCAATCAGCCCCAGCATTTT. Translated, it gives CASSALRQGNQPQHF.

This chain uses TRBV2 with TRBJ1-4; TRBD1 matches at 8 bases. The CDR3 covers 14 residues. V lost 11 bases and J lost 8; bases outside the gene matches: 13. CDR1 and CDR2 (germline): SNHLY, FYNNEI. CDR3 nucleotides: TGTGCCCGTTCGAACGACAGGGGTCGGGAAAAACTGTTTTTT. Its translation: CARSNDRGREKLFF.

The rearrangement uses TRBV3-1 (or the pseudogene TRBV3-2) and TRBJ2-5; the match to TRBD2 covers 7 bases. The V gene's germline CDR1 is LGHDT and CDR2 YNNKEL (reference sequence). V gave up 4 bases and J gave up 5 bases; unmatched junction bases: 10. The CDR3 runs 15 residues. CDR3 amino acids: CASSPARGRKETQYF. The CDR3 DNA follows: TGTGCCAGCAGCCCTGCGCGGGGGAGGAAGGAGACCCAGTACTTC.

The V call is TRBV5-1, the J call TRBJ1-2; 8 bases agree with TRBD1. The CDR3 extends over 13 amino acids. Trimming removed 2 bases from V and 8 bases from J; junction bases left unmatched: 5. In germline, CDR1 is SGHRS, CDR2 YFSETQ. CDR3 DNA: TGCGCCAGCAGCTTTGGACAGGGCGGGGGCTACACCTTC. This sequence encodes CASSFGQGGGYTF.

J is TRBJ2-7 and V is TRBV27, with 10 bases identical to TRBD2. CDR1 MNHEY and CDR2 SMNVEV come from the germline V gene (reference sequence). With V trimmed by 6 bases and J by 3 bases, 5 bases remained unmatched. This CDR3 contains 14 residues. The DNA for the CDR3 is TGTGCCAGCAGCCGACTAGCGGGTTTCTACGAGCAGTACTTC. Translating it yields CASSRLAGFYEQYF.

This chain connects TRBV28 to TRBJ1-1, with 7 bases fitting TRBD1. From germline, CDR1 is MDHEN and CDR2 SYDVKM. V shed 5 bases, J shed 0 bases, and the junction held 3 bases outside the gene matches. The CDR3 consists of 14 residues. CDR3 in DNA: TGTGCCAGCAGTCTGGGACAGTTGAACACTGAAGCTTTCTTT. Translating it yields CASSLGQLNTEAFF.

Here the CDR3 reads CASSLGDGGNDEQYF. CDR3 DNA sequence: TGCGCCAGCAGCTTGGGAGACGGGGGAAATGACGAGCAGTACTTC. The chain recombines TRBV5-1 with TRBJ2-7, with D possibly TRBD2 on 6 matching bases. Germline CDR1 is SGHRS and CDR2 is YFSETQ. The CDR3 is made up of 15 amino acids. V was shortened by 0 bases and J by 5 bases, with 15 bases between the two germline ends.

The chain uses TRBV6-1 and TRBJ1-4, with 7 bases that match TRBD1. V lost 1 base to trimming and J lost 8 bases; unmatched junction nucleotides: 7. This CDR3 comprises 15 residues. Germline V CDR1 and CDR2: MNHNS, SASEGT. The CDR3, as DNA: TGTGCCAGCAGTGAAGGAGACAGGGTTTGGGAAAAACTGTTTTTT. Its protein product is CASSEGDRVWEKLFF.

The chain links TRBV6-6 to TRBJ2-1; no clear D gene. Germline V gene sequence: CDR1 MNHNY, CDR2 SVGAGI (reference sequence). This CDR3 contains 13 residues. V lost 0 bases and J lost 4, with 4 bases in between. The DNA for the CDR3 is TGTGCCAGCAGTTACTCCCAATACAATGAGCAGTTCTTC. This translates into CASSYSQYNEQFF.

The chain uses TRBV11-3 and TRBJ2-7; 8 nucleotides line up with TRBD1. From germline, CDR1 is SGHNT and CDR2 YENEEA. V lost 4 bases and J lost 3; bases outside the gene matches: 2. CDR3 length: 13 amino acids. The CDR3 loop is CASSYGQGYEQYF. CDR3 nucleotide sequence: TGTGCCAGCAGCTACGGACAGGGCTACGAGCAGTACTTC.

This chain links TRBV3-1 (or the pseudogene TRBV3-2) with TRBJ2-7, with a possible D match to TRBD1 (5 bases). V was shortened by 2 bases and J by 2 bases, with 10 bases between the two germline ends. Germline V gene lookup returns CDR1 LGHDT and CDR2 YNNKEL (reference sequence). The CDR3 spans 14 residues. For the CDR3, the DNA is TGTGCCAGCAGCCAAACTACAGGCGCCTACGAGCAGTACTTC. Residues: CASSQTTGAYEQYF.

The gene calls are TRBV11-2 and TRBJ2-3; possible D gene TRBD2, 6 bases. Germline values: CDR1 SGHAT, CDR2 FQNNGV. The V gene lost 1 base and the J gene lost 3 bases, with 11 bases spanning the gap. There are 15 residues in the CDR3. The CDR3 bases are TGTGCCAGCAGCTTAGGCGGGGTGGGGACAGATACGCAGTATTTT. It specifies CASSLGGVGTDTQYF.

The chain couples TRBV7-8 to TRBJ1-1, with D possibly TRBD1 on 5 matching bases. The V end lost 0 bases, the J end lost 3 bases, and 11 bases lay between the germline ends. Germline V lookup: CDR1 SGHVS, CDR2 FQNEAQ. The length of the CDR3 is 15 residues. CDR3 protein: CASSLAAEGDTEAFF. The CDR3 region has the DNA TGTGCCAGCAGCTTAGCGGCCGAAGGGGACACTGAAGCTTTCTTT.

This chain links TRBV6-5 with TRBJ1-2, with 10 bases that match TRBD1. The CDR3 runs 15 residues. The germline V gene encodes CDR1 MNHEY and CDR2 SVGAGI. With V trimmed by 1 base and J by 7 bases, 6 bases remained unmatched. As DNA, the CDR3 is TGTGCCAGCAGTTACTATGGGACAGGGGACTCTGGCTACACCTTC. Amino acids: CASSYYGTGDSGYTF.

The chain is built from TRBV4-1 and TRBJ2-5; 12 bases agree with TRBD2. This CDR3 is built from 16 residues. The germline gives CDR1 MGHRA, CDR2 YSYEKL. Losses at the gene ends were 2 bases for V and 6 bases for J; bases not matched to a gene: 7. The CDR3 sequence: CASSQTLAGGQKTQYF. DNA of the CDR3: TGCGCCAGCAGCCAAACACTAGCGGGGGGACAAAAGACCCAGTACTTC.

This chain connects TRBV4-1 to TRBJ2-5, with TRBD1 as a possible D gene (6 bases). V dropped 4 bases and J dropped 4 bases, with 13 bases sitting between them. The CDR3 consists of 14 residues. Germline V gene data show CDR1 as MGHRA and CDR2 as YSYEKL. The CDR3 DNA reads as TGCGCCAGCAGCCGAGGCAGGGGTGGAGAGACCCAGTACTTC. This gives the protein CASSRGRGGETQYF.

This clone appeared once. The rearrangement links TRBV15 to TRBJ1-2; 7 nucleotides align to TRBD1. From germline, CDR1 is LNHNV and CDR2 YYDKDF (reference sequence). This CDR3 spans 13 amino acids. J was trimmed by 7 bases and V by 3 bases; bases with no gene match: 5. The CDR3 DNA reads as TGTGCCACCAGCAGCCGATACAGGGGTGGCTACACCTTC. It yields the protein CATSSRYRGGYTF.

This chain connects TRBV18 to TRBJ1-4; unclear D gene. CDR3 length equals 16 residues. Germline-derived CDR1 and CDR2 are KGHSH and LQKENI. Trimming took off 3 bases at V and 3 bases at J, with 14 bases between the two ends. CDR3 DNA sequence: TGTGCCAGCTCACCCAGGATGGAGGTGTCTAATGAAAAACTGTTTTTT. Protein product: CASSPRMEVSNEKLFF.

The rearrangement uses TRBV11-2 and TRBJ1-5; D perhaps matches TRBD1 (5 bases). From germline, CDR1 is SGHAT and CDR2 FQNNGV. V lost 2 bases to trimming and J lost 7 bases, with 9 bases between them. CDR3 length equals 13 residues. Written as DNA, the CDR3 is TGTGCCAGCAGCTTATATCCAGGGCAGCCCCAGCATTTT. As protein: CASSLYPGQPQHF.

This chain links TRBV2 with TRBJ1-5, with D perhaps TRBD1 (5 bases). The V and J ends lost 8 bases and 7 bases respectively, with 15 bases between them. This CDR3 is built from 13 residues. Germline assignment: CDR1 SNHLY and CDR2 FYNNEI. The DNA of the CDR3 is TGTGCCAGCGGGGGGGGGTTTGACCAGCCCCAGCATTTT. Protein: CASGGGFDQPQHF.

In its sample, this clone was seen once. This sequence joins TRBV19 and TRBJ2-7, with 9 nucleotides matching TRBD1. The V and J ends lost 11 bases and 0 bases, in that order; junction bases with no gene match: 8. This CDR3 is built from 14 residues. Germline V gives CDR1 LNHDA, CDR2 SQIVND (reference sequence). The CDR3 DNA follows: TGTGCCTCAGGGGGGACAGGGAGCTCCTACGAGCAGTACTTC. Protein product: CASGGTGSSYEQYF. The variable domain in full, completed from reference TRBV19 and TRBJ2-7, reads DGGITQSPKYLFRKEGQNVTLSCEQNLNHDAMYWYRQDPGQGLRLIYYSQIVNDFQKGDIAEGYSVSREKKESFPLTVTSAQKNPTAFYLCASGGTGSSYEQYFGPGTRLTVT.